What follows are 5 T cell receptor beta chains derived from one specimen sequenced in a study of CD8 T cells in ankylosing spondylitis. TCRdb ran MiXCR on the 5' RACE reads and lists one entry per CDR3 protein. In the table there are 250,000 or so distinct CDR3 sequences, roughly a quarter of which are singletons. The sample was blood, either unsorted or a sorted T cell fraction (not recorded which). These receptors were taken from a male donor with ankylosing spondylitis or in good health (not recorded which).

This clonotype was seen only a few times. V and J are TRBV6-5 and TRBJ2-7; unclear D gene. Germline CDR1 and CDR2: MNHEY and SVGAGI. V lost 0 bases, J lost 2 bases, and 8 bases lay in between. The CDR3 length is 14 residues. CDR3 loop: CASSYSLGTYEQYF. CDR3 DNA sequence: TGTGCCAGCAGTTACTCGCTAGGGACCTACGAGCAGTACTTC.

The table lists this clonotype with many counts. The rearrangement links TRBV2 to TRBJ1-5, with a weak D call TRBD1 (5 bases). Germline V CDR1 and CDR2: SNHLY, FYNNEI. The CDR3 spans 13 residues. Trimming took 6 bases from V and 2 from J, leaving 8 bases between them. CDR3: CASRRGGNQPQHF. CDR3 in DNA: TGTGCCAGCAGGAGGGGCGGCAATCAGCCCCAGCATTTT.

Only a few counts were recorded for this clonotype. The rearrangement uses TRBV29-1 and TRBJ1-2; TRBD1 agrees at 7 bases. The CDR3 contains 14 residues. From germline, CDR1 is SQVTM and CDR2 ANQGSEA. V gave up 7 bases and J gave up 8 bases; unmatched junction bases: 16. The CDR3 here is CSAEGDREKDGYTF. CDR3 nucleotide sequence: TGCAGCGCCGAAGGAGACAGGGAGAAGGACGGCTACACCTTC.

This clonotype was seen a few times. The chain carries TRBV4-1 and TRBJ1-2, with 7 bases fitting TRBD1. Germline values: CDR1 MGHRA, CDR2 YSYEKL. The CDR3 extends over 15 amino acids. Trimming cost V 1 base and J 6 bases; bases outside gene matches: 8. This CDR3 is CASSQATGQRDGYTF. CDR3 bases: TGCGCCAGCAGCCAAGCGACAGGGCAACGTGATGGCTACACCTTC.

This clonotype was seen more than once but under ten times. The DNA for the CDR3 is TGTGCCAGCAGCCCGGCAGGGGCCAACTACAATGAGCAGTTCTTC. Residues: CASSPAGANYNEQFF. This chain links TRBV5-5 with TRBJ2-1, with TRBD1 as a possible D gene (6 bases). This CDR3 region has 15 residues. Looked up from germline, CDR1 is SGHKS and CDR2 is YYEKEE (reference sequence). The V end was cut by 4 bases, the J end by 3 bases, with 14 bases between.